The 22 T cell receptor beta chains reported below all come from one sample, sequenced in a study of T cell responses to AZD1222 COVID-19 vaccine. Method: immunoSEQ multiplex PCR; TCRdb's copy keeps in-frame clones and lacks some. The sample has about 150,000 clones, 88% seen once. Here the sequenced sample was peripheral blood, taken on day 0 of AZD1222 vaccination. Every receptor here comes from an adult in good health.

The CDR3 sequence: CASSWDTEAFF. In DNA, the CDR3 is TGTGCCAGCAGTTGGGACACTGAAGCTTTCTTT. V usage is TRBV6-2 or TRBV6-3 and J usage is TRBJ1-1; D is unclear. The CDR3 consists of 11 residues. Trimming pared 4 bases from V and 3 bases from J, leaving 3 bases between. Germline CDR1 is MNHEY and CDR2 is SVGEGT.

The CDR3 spells CASSEILTGAYEQYF. CDR3 nucleotides: TGTGCCAGCAGTGAGATCCTGACAGGAGCCTACGAGCAGTACTTC. V usage is TRBV6-1 and J usage is TRBJ2-7; D perhaps matches TRBD1 (6 bases). Trimming left V 3 bases short and J 2 bases short, with 14 bases between. The CDR3 consists of 15 residues. Germline assignment: CDR1 MNHNS and CDR2 SASEGT.

The V gene is TRBV6-1, the J gene TRBJ2-7; TRBD1 aligns across 8 bases. J lost 2 bases, V lost 2 bases, and 11 bases had no gene match. The CDR3 contains 17 residues. CDR1 and CDR2 from the germline V gene are MNHNS and SASEGT. The CDR3 coding sequence is TGTGCCAGCAGTGAAATTTTCAGGACAGGGATCCCCTACGAGCAGTACTTC. Protein: CASSEIFRTGIPYEQYF.

This clone was counted between two and nine times. The J gene is TRBJ2-2, the V gene TRBV5-1; no firm D call. V lost 1 base, J lost 0 bases, and 7 bases lay in between. Germline V lookup: CDR1 SGHRS, CDR2 YFSETQ. CDR3 length: 15 amino acids. CDR3 DNA: TGCGCCAGCAGCTTGAACAGCGCGAACACCGGGGAGCTGTTTTTT. It codes for CASSLNSANTGELFF.

The chain is built from TRBV6-2 or TRBV6-3 and TRBJ2-3, with 8 bases aligning to TRBD2. Germline values: CDR1 MNHEY, CDR2 SVGEGT. The V gene end was trimmed by 7 bases and the J gene end by 7 bases; junction bases not matched to a gene: 10. The CDR3 runs to 14 residues. CDR3 in DNA: TGTGCCAGCAACCCGGGGGGGCCCCCGTATACGCAGTATTTT. Amino acids: CASNPGGPPYTQYF.

The V call is TRBV7-8, the J call TRBJ1-2, with TRBD1 matching over 12 bases. The CDR3 is made up of 18 amino acids. After removal of 4 bases from V and 0 bases from J, the junction contained 9 bases not matched to a gene. In germline, CDR1 is SGHVS, CDR2 FQNEAQ. CDR3 protein: CASSSDRDRGPSNYGYTF. DNA of the CDR3: TGTGCCAGCAGCTCGGATCGGGACAGGGGGCCTTCTAACTATGGCTACACCTTC.

The CDR3 here is CASRPTGNQPQHF. CDR3 nucleotides: TGTGCCAGCAGACCTACAGGGAATCAGCCCCAGCATTTT. This sequence joins TRBV12-3 or TRBV12-4 and TRBJ1-5, with D possibly matching TRBD1 (6 bases). The CDR3 is made up of 13 amino acids. V lost 6 bases to trimming and J lost 4 bases, with 10 bases between them.

This clone was found a few times. The chain joins TRBV7-2 to TRBJ2-7; possibly TRBD1 or TRBD2 for D (6 bases each). This CDR3 spans 15 amino acids. Trimming left V 2 bases short and J 3 bases short, with 14 bases between. Per the germline V gene, CDR1 is SGHTA and CDR2 is FQGNSA. CDR3 DNA: TGTGCCAGCAGCTTATATGGGGGGCTCATCTACGAGCAGTACTTC. Translation gives CASSLYGGLIYEQYF.

This clone was detected only once. The V and J genes are TRBV5-1 and TRBJ2-1; a weak D match, TRBD1 (5 bases). Germline-derived CDR1 and CDR2 are SGHRS and YFSETQ. The CDR3 runs to 13 residues. Trimming removed 2 bases at V and 9 bases at J, with 12 bases between. CDR3 sequence reads: CASSFGGQGEQFF. CDR3 coding DNA: TGCGCCAGCAGCTTTGGTGGGCAGGGTGAGCAGTTCTTC.

V usage is TRBV28 and J usage is TRBJ2-7, with D perhaps given as TRBD1 or TRBD2 (5 bases each). The CDR3 is made up of 13 amino acids. V gave up 6 bases and J gave up 5 bases, with 14 bases separating them. Germline V gene sequence: CDR1 MDHEN, CDR2 SYDVKM. As DNA, the CDR3 is TGTGCCAGCAGCCCCACCGGGACCCACGAGCAGTACTTC. Residues: CASSPTGTHEQYF.

This sequence joins TRBV18 and TRBJ1-1; D gene uncertain. The germline V and J ends were trimmed by 3 bases and 4 bases, with 12 bases remaining between them. This CDR3 region has 14 residues. Germline V lookup: CDR1 KGHSH, CDR2 LQKENI. CDR3 loop: CASSPREGGTEAFF. The CDR3 DNA reads TGTGCCAGCTCACCCCGGGAAGGAGGCACTGAAGCTTTCTTT.

The chain uses TRBV18 and TRBJ1-4, with TRBD1 matching 8 bases. V lost 6 bases and J lost 8; bases outside the gene matches: 8. The CDR3 totals 14 residues. Germline assignment: CDR1 KGHSH and CDR2 LQKENI. CDR3 bases: TGTGCCAGCTCCCACGGACAGGGAAGGGAAAAACTGTTTTTT. Residues: CASSHGQGREKLFF.

J is TRBJ1-6 and V is TRBV7-9; D not certain. The CDR3 extends over 13 amino acids. In germline, CDR1 is SEHNR, CDR2 FQNEAQ (reference sequence). V was trimmed by 4 bases and J by 12 bases, leaving 13 bases between them. CDR3 protein: CASSSSTELPLHF. CDR3 nucleotide sequence: TGTGCCAGCAGCTCCTCTACAGAGCTACCCCTCCACTTT.

The CDR3: CSANRPTEAFF. The CDR3 DNA follows: TGCAGTGCTAACCGGCCCACTGAAGCTTTCTTT. The chain links TRBV20-1 to TRBJ1-1; D remains ambiguous. The CDR3 totals 11 residues. Between the trimmed V and J ends, which lost 4 bases and 4 bases, there was a span of 7 bases. The V gene's germline CDR1 is DFQATT and CDR2 SNEGSKA (reference sequence).

The V call is TRBV4-1, the J call TRBJ1-2, with D maybe TRBD1 (5 bases). V was trimmed by 0 bases and J by 7 bases, leaving 9 bases between them. The CDR3 loop spans 13 amino acids. Germline assignment: CDR1 MGHRA and CDR2 YSYEKL. The CDR3 DNA is TGCGCCAGCAGCCAAGATGGGACCGTTGGCTACACCTTC. This gives the protein CASSQDGTVGYTF.

The V and J genes are TRBV19 and TRBJ1-1, with D perhaps TRBD1 (5 bases). The V gene lost 6 bases and the J gene lost 4 bases, with 12 bases spanning the gap. CDR1 and CDR2 (germline): LNHDA, SQIVND (reference sequence). The CDR3 contains 13 residues. Here the CDR3 reads CASRYAGTTEAFF. The DNA of the CDR3 is TGTGCCAGTAGGTACGCAGGGACCACTGAAGCTTTCTTT.

This chain uses TRBV9 with TRBJ1-2, with a weak D call TRBD1 (6 bases). The CDR3 consists of 14 residues. Trimming took off 3 bases at V and 7 bases at J, with 16 bases between the two ends. Per germline, CDR1 SGDLS and CDR2 YYNGEE. The DNA of the CDR3 is TGTGCCAGCAGCGCTAGGGGGTCGGCTCTTGGCTACACCTTC. It encodes CASSARGSALGYTF. The whole variable domain, filled in from reference TRBV9 and TRBJ1-2, reads DSGVTQTPKHLITATGQRVTLRCSPRSGDLSVYWYQQSLDQGLQFLIQYYNGEERAKGNILERFSAQQFPDLHSELNLSSLELGDSALYFCASSARGSALGYTFGSGTRLTVV.

V gene TRBV6-5 combines with J gene TRBJ2-7, with 9 bases fitting TRBD2. CDR3 length: 11 residues. Per the germline V gene, CDR1 is MNHEY and CDR2 is SVGAGI. Losses at the gene ends were 9 bases for V and 10 bases for J; bases not matched to a gene: 7. The CDR3 region is CASTLAGLQYF. CDR3 nucleotides: TGTGCCAGTACGCTAGCGGGGTTACAGTACTTC.

The chain has TRBV19 and TRBJ1-1; D is uncertain. CDR3 size: 14 residues. V was trimmed by 5 bases and J by 6 bases, leaving 16 bases between them. Germline V gene lookup returns CDR1 LNHDA and CDR2 SQIVND (reference sequence). This CDR3 reads CASSPAWGSPEAFF. Here the CDR3 DNA reads TGTGCCAGTAGTCCCGCCTGGGGTTCCCCTGAAGCTTTCTTT.

This sequence joins TRBV5-1 and TRBJ2-3; D may be TRBD1 (5 bases). The CDR3 runs to 14 residues. V dropped 4 bases and J dropped 2 bases, with 11 bases sitting between them. Germline V gene lookup returns CDR1 SGHRS and CDR2 YFSETQ. In nucleotides, the CDR3 is TGCGCCAGCAGCCGTGACAGATACACAGATACGCAGTATTTT. It specifies CASSRDRYTDTQYF.

This sequence joins TRBV15 and TRBJ1-2; TRBD1 is a possible D gene (6 bases). The germline CDR1 and CDR2 sequences are LNHNV and YYDKDF (reference sequence). This CDR3 is 16 amino acids long. V was cut by 0 bases and J by 4 bases, with 15 bases left in between. DNA for the CDR3: TGTGCCACCAGCAGAGATGGGAGTGGGGGCTTCTATGGCTACACCTTC. It codes for CATSRDGSGGFYGYTF.

V usage is TRBV6-5 and J usage is TRBJ2-3; TRBD2 matches at 14 bases. CDR3 length: 15 residues. Germline values: CDR1 MNHEY, CDR2 SVGAGI. Trimming took 4 bases from V and 4 from J; bases not matched to a gene: 1. This CDR3 reads CASSWTSGGSDTQYF. The CDR3 DNA reads TGTGCCAGCAGTTGGACTAGCGGGGGGTCAGATACGCAGTATTTT.